This T cell receptor beta chain was found in a study of OX40 agonist ivuxolimab in advanced cancers. The length of the CDR3 is 12 residues. V was cut by 2 bases and J by 3 bases, with 3 bases left in between. Germline V lookup: CDR1 SGHRS, CDR2 YFSETQ. Assay: immunoSEQ multiplex PCR; the TCRdb copy retains only in-frame clones and omits some. Found here are about 85,000 clones, roughly 84% of them singletons; the top ten hold around 0.31%. Notes on this clone: No antigen is known for it.

Autoimmune disease history or systemic immunosuppression led to patients being barred. General study results and limits: More expanded clones were seen, on average, in CD8+ T cells than in CD4+.

The origin of this receptor is an adult with an advanced solid tumor such as melanoma, head and neck, liver or kidney cancer. The sequences come from CD4+ or CD8+ T cells sorted from blood, collected in a trial of the OX40 agonist ivuxolimab. The V and J genes are TRBV5-1 and TRBJ2-1; D uncertain. The CDR3 is CASSLDYNEQFF. In nucleotides, the CDR3 is TGCGCCAGCAGCTTAGACTACAATGAGCAGTTCTTC.